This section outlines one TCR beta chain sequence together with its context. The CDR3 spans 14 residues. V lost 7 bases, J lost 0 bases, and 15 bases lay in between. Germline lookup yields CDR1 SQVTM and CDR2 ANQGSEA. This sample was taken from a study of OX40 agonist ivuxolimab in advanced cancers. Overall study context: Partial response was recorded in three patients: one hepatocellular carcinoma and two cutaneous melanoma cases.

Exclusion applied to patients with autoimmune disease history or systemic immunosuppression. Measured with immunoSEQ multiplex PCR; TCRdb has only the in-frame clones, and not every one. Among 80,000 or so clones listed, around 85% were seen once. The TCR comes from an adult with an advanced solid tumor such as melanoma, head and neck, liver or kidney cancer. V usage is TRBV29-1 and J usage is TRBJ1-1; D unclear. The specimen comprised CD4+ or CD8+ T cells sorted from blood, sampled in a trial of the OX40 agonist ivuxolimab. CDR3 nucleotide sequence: TGCAGCGGACGCCTCAAGGGATTGAACACTGAAGCTTTCTTT. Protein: CSGRLKGLNTEAFF.